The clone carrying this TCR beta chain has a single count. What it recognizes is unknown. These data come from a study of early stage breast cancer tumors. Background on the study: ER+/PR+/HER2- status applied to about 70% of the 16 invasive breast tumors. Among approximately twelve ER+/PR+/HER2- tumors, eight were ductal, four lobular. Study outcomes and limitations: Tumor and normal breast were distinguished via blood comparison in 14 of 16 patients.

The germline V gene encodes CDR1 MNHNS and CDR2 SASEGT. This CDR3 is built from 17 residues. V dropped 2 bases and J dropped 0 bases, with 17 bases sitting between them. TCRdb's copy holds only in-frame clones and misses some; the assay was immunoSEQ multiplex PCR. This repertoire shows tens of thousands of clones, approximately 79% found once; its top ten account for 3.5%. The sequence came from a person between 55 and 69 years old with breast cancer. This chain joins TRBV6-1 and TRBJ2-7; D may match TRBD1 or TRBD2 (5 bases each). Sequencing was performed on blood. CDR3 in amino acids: CASSERSGTLSSYEQYF. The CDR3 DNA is TGTGCCAGCAGTGAACGGTCAGGGACCCTAAGCTCCTACGAGCAGTACTTC.